Listed here are 15 T cell receptor beta chains from one sample, sequenced in a study of cytomegalovirus exposure and HLA in healthy donors. 60 Vbeta and 13 Jbeta primers were used in PCR. Some clones are missing from TCRdb's copy, which holds only in-frame ones; the method was immunoSEQ multiplex PCR. The sample lists over 100,000 clones; approximately 90% were seen once. What was sequenced was PBMCs. These receptors were taken from a woman between 25 and 40 years old in good health and CMV-seronegative.

This chain joins TRBV7-6 and TRBJ2-2; D call uncertain. The CDR3 runs to 14 residues. The V gene lost 5 bases and the J gene lost 3 bases, with 10 bases spanning the gap. The germline CDR1 and CDR2 sequences are SGHVS and FNYEAQ. CDR3 bases: TGTGCCAGCAGCCCCGACTCGTACACCGGGGAGCTGTTTTTT. Translating it yields CASSPDSYTGELFF.

For the CDR3, the DNA is TGTGCCAGCAGCTTAACTAGCGGGCCCGGGGAGCTGTTTTTT. Protein sequence: CASSLTSGPGELFF. This rearrangement joins TRBV7-2 to TRBJ2-2; the match to TRBD2 covers 9 bases. The CDR3 has 14 amino acids. Trimming took 2 bases from V and 6 from J; bases not matched to a gene: 1. CDR1 SGHTA and CDR2 FQGNSA come from the germline V gene.

The genes are TRBV7-2 and TRBJ2-1, with D possibly being TRBD2 (6 bases). The CDR3 totals 15 residues. Germline values: CDR1 SGHTA, CDR2 FQGNSA. V dropped 0 bases and J dropped 9 bases, with 15 bases sitting between them. The CDR3 loop is CASSLAGGAGGEQFF. CDR3 nucleotide sequence: TGTGCCAGCAGCTTAGCTGGAGGAGCGGGTGGTGAGCAGTTCTTC.

The chain links TRBV19 to TRBJ2-7; tentative D call: TRBD2 (5 bases). Germline V gives CDR1 LNHDA, CDR2 SQIVND (reference sequence). The CDR3 loop spans 16 amino acids. V was shortened by 3 bases and J by 5 bases, with 20 bases between the two germline ends. CDR3 in amino acids: CASSIGLRARRNEQYF. The CDR3 DNA reads as TGTGCCAGTAGTATCGGATTGAGGGCCAGACGAAACGAGCAGTACTTC.

The count of this clone is one. The V gene is TRBV5-1, the J gene TRBJ2-2; 7 positions match TRBD1. CDR1 is SGHRS and CDR2 is YFSETQ in the germline V gene. This CDR3 is built from 17 residues. V was clipped by 1 base and J by 1 base; unmatched bases: 7. The CDR3 reads CASSLIVGTENTGELFF. The CDR3, as DNA: TGCGCCAGCAGCTTGATCGTTGGGACAGAGAACACCGGGGAGCTGTTTTTT.

The chain couples TRBV9 to TRBJ2-1; 9 bases are shared with TRBD2. Germline V gene lookup returns CDR1 SGDLS and CDR2 YYNGEE. J lost 6 bases, V lost 0 bases, and 4 bases had no gene match. This CDR3 comprises 15 residues. CDR3: CASSVGGGRGNEQFF. CDR3 nucleotide sequence: TGTGCCAGCAGCGTAGGTGGCGGGAGGGGCAATGAGCAGTTCTTC.

The J gene is TRBJ2-7, the V gene TRBV28; 8 positions agree with TRBD1. V lost 0 bases, J lost 0 bases, and 10 bases stayed unmatched. The CDR3 loop spans 18 amino acids. CDR1 is MDHEN and CDR2 is SYDVKM in the germline V gene. The chain's CDR3 is CASSLWKRSGQGSYEQYF. The CDR3 DNA reads as TGTGCCAGCAGTTTATGGAAGCGGTCCGGACAGGGCTCCTACGAGCAGTACTTC.

The chain uses TRBV28 and TRBJ2-7; 7 positions agree with TRBD2. The CDR3 has 14 amino acids. V shed 5 bases, J shed 4 bases, and the junction held 8 bases outside the gene matches. Germline V gene sequence: CDR1 MDHEN, CDR2 SYDVKM. The CDR3 reads CASSVRTRPYEQYF. As DNA, the CDR3 is TGTGCCAGCAGTGTAAGGACTAGACCTTACGAGCAGTACTTC.

V is TRBV15 and J is TRBJ2-7; maybe TRBD1 (6 bases). Trimming pared 2 bases from V and 6 bases from J, leaving 14 bases between. The CDR3 is 14 residues long. Germline V gene data show CDR1 as LNHNV and CDR2 as YYDKDF (reference sequence). In nucleotides, the CDR3 is TGTGCCACCAGCAGATCAACAGGGTTCCGCGAGCAGTACTTC. It yields the protein CATSRSTGFREQYF.

The chain links TRBV7-9 to TRBJ2-1; 8 bases line up with TRBD2. The V segment lost 1 base and the J segment 8 bases; nucleotides outside the gene matches: 4. The germline V gene has CDR1 SEHNR and CDR2 FQNEAQ (reference sequence). The CDR3 runs to 14 residues. DNA for the CDR3: TGTGCCAGCAGCTTAGGCGGGAGGTCCTATGAGCAGTTCTTC. This codes for CASSLGGRSYEQFF.

The gene calls are TRBV6-1 and TRBJ1-2; D uncertain. CDR1 and CDR2 from the germline V gene are MNHNS and SASEGT. The V end lost 8 bases, the J end lost 6 bases, and 16 bases lay between the germline ends. This CDR3 region has 13 residues. CDR3 residues: CASSITVGDGYTF. CDR3 in DNA: TGTGCCAGCTCTATAACGGTGGGAGATGGCTACACCTTC.

The chain carries TRBV6-6 and TRBJ1-4; 7 nucleotides agree with TRBD1. J was trimmed by 5 bases and V by 7 bases; bases with no gene match: 4. Germline V CDR1 and CDR2: MNHNY, SVGAGI (reference sequence). This CDR3 has 13 amino acids. In DNA form, the CDR3 reads TGTGCCAGCAACCGGGACAGCAATGAAAAACTGTTTTTT. Protein product: CASNRDSNEKLFF.

In regard to this clone: Given the absence of the conserved phenylalanine or tryptophan at the CDR3 end, a read error is likely. V and J are TRBV2 and TRBJ1-5; no reliable D call. CDR3 length: 19 residues. Trimming removed 2 bases from V and 5 bases from J, with 25 bases in between. Germline V lookup: CDR1 SNHLY, CDR2 FYNNEI. The CDR3 sequence: CASSESGSFERRGYQPQHL. Written as DNA, the CDR3 is TGTGCCAGCAGTGAATCGGGTTCTTTCGAACGTAGAGGGTATCAGCCCCAGCATCTT.

The chain has TRBV7-8 and TRBJ2-6, with D possibly matching TRBD2 (5 bases). The ends were cut back, 3 bases at V and 0 bases at J, with 12 bases in the middle. Germline lookup yields CDR1 SGHVS and CDR2 FQNEAQ. The CDR3 is made up of 17 amino acids. DNA of the CDR3: TGTGCCAGCAGCTTCGCCAGCGGTATCTCTGGGGCCAACGTCCTGACTTTC. Translated, it gives CASSFASGISGANVLTF.

The J gene is TRBJ1-6, the V gene TRBV9; D might be TRBD1 (6 bases). Trimming shortened V by 2 bases and J by 6 bases, and 12 bases separated the two germline ends. The CDR3 runs to 15 residues. Germline V gives CDR1 SGDLS, CDR2 YYNGEE. The CDR3 nucleotides are TGTGCCAGCAGCGTCGGCAGGGGATCTAATTCACCCCTCCACTTT. It encodes CASSVGRGSNSPLHF.